This T cell receptor (beta chain) was found in a study of blood T cells in healthy people across ages. Study-level results: The study lacked donor CMV status, which possibly confounded expanded clonotype changes. More naive CD4+ cells and higher diversity marked long-lived donors relative to aged donors.

V lost 7 bases and J 3 bases, leaving 22 bases between the germline ends. The CDR3 contains 18 residues. The authors ran a second PCR of about 7 to 11 cycles using a sample-barcoded 5' primer and a J-beta primer mix. Via MiXCR, TCRdb re-called the 5' RACE reads, giving one row per CDR3 protein. The sample carries some 560,000 distinct CDR3 sequences, about 26% recorded once. This clonotype was seen a handful of times. What it recognizes is unknown. These sequences were also reported in another study, on T cells of mothers and their children. This second study notes: Sample barcodes and 2-4 random nucleotides came from the second PCR's M1S primer. Related mother-child pairs showed slightly higher but non-significant overlap than unrelated pairs.

Sample: blood. This chain links TRBV12-3 or TRBV12-4 with TRBJ2-6; a possible D gene is TRBD1 (6 bases). The receptor was derived from a boy between 2 and 15 years old in good health. This chain's CDR3 is CASTKIHLQGSGANVLTF. The CDR3 nucleotides are TGTGCCAGCACCAAGATACACTTACAGGGTAGTGGGGCCAACGTCCTGACTTTC.